This T cell receptor beta chain was recorded in a study of human T cells and chemical hapten exposure. It was the library that attached unique molecular identifiers to individual cDNA molecules. Original methodology: TCRs per sample had a median of around 98,000 and ranged from about 23,224 to 700,000. TCRdb used MiXCR to reprocess the RACE reads, holding one entry per CDR3 protein. V and J calls and clone size were set by TCRdb, not the authors. The data show 80,000 to 100,000 distinct CDR3 sequences, 9.5% to 14% seen once. Germline CDR1 and CDR2: SEHNR and FQNEAQ (reference sequence). The CDR3 is 15 amino acids. The germline V and J ends were trimmed by 1 base and 5 bases, with 11 bases remaining between them. This clonotype was detected a few times. Time point here: pre-sensitization, week 0. Specified treatment: therapeutic diphenylcyclopropenone sensitization with weekly scalp DPC. Blood was collected ahead of every patch test applied.

This sample comprised whole blood, obtained in connection with sensitization to the hapten diphenylcyclopropenone (DPC). The receptor's source is a woman in her sixties with alopecia areata. Some clones in this sample may be carry-over from other donors' samples. The chain has TRBV7-9 and TRBJ2-2; D gene ambiguous. Here the CDR3 reads CASSLDTWMTGELFF. The CDR3, as DNA: TGTGCCAGCAGCTTAGACACGTGGATGACCGGGGAGCTGTTTTTT.